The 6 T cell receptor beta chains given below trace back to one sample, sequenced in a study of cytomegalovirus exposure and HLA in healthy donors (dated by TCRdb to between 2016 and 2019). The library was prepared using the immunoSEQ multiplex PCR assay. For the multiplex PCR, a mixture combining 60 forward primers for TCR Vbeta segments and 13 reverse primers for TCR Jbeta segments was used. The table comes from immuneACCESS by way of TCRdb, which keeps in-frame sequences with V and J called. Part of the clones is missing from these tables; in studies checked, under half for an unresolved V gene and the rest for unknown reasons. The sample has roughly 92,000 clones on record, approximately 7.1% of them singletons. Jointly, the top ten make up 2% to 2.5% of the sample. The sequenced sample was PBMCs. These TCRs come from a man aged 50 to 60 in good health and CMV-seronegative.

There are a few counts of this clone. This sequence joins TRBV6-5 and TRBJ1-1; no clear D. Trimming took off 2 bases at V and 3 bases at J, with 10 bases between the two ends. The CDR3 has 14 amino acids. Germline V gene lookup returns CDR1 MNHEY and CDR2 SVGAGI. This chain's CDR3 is CASSYKPGDTEAFF. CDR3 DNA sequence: TGTGCCAGCAGTTACAAACCGGGAGACACTGAAGCTTTCTTT.

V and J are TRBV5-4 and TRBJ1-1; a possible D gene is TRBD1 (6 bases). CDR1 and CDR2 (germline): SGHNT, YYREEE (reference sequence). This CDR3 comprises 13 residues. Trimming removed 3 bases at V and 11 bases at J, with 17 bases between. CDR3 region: CASSWGGRAEAFF. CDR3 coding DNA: TGTGCCAGCAGCTGGGGGGGGCGGGCCGAGGCTTTCTTT.

CDR3 residues: CASSVGAGEQFF. CDR3 nucleotides: TGTGCCAGCAGTGTGGGCGCGGGGGAGCAGTTCTTC. V gene TRBV2 combines with J gene TRBJ2-1; D might be TRBD2 (6 bases). V was shortened by 4 bases and J by 10 bases, with 11 bases between the two germline ends. The CDR3 runs 12 residues. Germline loops: CDR1 SNHLY, CDR2 FYNNEI. The full variable domain, in which reference TRBV2 and TRBJ2-1 provide the parts outside the CDR3, is EPEVTQTPSHQVTQMGQEVILRCVPISNHLYFYWYRQILGQKVEFLVSFYNNEISEKSEIFDDQFSVERPDGSNFTLKIRSTKLEDSAMYFCASSVGAGEQFFGPGTRLTVL.

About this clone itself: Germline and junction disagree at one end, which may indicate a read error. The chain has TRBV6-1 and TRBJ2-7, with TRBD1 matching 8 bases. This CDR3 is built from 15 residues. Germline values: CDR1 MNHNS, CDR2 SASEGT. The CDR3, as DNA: TGTGCCAGCAGTCCCCGGACAGGGAAAAGCCAGCGGGCCCTGTTC. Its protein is CASSPRTGKSQRALF.

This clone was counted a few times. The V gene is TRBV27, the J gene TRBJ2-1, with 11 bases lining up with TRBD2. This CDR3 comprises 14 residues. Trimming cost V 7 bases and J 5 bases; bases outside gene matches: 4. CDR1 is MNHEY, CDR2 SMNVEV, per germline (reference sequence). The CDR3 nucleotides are TGTGCCAGCACCCTAGCGGGGGGCGACAATGAGCAGTTCTTC. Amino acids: CASTLAGGDNEQFF.

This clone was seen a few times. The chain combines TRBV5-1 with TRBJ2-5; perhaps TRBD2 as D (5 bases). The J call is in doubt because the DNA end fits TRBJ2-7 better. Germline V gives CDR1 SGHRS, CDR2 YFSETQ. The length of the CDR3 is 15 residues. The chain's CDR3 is CASSLPSDSAGEQYF. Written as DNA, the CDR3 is TGCGCCAGCAGCTTGCCCTCGGACTCCGCCGGCGAGCAGTACTTC.